This record covers a single T cell receptor beta chain. As yet, its antigen is unknown. V was clipped by 5 bases and J by 5 bases; unmatched bases: 17. This CDR3 contains 17 residues. In germline, CDR1 is SGDLS, CDR2 YYNGEE. PCR used 60 Vbeta primers and 13 Jbeta primers. Some clones are missing from TCRdb's copy, which holds only in-frame ones; the method was immunoSEQ multiplex PCR. The sample contains about 120,000 clones, approximately 87% of which appear only once. Healthy individuals who donated bone marrow served as the donors. The sample comes from a study of cytomegalovirus exposure and HLA in healthy donors. General study points: The study recorded 160 or so TCR beta chains that were cytomegalovirus-associated.

This TCR derives from a man aged 18 to 30 in good health and CMV-seropositive. The V gene is TRBV9, the J gene TRBJ2-3; 7 nucleotides match TRBD1. Sequenced sample: PBMCs. CDR3 sequence reads: CASSPDTPGQMKDTQYF. The CDR3 nucleotides are TGTGCCAGCAGTCCCGACACGCCGGGACAGATGAAAGATACGCAGTATTTT.